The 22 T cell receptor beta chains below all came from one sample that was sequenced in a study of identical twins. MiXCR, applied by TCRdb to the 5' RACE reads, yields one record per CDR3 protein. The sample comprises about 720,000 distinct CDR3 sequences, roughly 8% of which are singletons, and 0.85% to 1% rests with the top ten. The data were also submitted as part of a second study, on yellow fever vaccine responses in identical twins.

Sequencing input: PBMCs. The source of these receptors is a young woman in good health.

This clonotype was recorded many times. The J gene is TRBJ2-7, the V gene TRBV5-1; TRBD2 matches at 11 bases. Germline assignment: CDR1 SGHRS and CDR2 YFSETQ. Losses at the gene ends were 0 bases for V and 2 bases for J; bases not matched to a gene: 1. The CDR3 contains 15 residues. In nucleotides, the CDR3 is TGCGCCAGCAGCTTGGTAGCGGGAGGGACCTACGAGCAGTACTTC. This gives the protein CASSLVAGGTYEQYF.

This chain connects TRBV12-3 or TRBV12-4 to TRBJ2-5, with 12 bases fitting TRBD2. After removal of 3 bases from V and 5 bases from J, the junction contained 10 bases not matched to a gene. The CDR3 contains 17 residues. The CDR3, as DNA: TGTGCCAGCAGTTTTGAGCCTAGCGGGGGGGCGGGTGAGACCCAGTACTTC. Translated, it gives CASSFEPSGGAGETQYF.

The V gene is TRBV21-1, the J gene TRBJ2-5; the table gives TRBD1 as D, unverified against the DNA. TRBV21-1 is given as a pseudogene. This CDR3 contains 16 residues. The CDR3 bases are TGTGCCAGCAGCAATGACCCGCGGACGGACTTTCAGACCCAGTACTTC. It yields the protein CASSNDPRTDFQTQYF.

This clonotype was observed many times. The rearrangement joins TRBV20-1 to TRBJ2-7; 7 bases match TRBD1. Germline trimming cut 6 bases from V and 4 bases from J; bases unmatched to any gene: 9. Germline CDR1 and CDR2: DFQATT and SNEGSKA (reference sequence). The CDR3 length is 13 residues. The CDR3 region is CSANRQGRYEQYF. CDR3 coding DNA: TGCAGTGCAAACAGACAGGGACGTTACGAGCAGTACTTC.

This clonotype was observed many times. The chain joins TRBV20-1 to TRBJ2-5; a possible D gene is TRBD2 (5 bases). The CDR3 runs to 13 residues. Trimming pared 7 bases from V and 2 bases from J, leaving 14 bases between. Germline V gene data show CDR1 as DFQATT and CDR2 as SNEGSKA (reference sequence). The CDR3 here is CSGWWIAQETQYF. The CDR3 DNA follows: TGCAGTGGTTGGTGGATAGCGCAAGAGACCCAGTACTTC.

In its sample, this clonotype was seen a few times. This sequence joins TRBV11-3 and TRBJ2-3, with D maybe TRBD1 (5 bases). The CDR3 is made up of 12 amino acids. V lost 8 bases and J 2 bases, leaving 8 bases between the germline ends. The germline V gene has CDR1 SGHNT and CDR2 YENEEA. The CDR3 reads CASQGHTDTQYF. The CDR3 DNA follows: TGTGCCAGCCAGGGTCACACAGATACGCAGTATTTT.

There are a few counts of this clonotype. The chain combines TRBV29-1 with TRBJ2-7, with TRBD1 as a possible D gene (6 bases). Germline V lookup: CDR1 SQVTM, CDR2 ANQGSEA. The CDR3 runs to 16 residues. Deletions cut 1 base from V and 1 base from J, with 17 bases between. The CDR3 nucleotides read TGCAGCGTTGAAGTCCAGGGGACCAGAATGTCCTACGAGCAGTACTTC. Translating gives CSVEVQGTRMSYEQYF.

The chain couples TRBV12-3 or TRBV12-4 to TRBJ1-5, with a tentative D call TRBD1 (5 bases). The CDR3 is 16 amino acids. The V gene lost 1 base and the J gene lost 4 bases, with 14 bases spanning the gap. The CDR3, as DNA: TGTGCCAGCAGTTTAGGCGGACAAAAAGGAAATCAGCCCCAGCATTTT. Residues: CASSLGGQKGNQPQHF.

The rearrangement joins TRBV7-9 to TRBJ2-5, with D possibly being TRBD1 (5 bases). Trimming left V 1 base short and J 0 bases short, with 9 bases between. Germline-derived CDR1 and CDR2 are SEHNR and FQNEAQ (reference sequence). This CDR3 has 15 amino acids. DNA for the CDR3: TGTGCCAGCAGCTTAGGGGCAGGGCACCAAGAGACCCAGTACTTC. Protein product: CASSLGAGHQETQYF.

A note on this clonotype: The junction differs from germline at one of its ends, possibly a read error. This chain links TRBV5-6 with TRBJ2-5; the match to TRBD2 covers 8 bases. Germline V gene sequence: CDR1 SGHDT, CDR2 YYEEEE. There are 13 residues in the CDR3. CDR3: CASSLDRAGGLWF. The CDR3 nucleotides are TGTGCCAGCAGCTTGGACCGGGCGGGGGGCCTGTGGTTC.

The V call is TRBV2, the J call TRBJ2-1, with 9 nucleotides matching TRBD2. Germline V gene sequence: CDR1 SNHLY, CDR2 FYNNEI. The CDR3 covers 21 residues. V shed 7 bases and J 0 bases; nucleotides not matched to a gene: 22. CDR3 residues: CASNGVREGSGGPSSYNEQFF. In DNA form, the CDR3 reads TGTGCCAGCAACGGAGTTAGGGAAGGTAGCGGGGGCCCGAGCTCCTACAATGAGCAGTTCTTC. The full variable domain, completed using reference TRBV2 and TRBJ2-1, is EPEVTQTPSHQVTQMGQEVILRCVPISNHLYFYWYRQILGQKVEFLVSFYNNEISEKSEIFDDQFSVERPDGSNFTLKIRSTKLEDSAMYFCASNGVREGSGGPSSYNEQFFGPGTRLTVL.

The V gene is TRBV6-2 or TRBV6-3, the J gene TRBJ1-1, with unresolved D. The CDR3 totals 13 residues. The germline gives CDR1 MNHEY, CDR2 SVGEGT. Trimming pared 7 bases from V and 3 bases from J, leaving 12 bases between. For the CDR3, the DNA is TGTGCCAGCAAGCCAGACCATTACACTGAAGCTTTCTTT. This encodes CASKPDHYTEAFF.

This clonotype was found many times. CDR3 sequence reads: CASSLDGGGPTDTQYF. DNA of the CDR3: TGCGCCAGCAGCTTGGATGGGGGGGGGCCTACCGATACGCAGTATTTT. The rearrangement uses TRBV5-1 and TRBJ2-3; TRBD2 is a possible D gene (7 bases). Trimming left V 0 bases short and J 6 bases short, with 17 bases between. The CDR3 runs to 16 residues. Germline V lookup: CDR1 SGHRS, CDR2 YFSETQ.

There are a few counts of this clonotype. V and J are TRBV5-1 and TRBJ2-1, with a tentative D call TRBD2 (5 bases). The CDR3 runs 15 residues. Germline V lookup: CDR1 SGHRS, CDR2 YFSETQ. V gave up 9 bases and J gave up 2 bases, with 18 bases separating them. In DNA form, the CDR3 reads TGCGCCACCTCTCTTCTAAGCGGCACCTACAATGAGCAGTTCTTC. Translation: CATSLLSGTYNEQFF.

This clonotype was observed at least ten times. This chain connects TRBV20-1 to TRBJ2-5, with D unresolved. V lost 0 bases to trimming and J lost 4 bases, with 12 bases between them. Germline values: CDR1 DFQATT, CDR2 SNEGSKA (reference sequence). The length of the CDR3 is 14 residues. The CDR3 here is CSARDIYGIETQYF. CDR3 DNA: TGCAGTGCTAGAGATATTTACGGTATAGAGACCCAGTACTTC.

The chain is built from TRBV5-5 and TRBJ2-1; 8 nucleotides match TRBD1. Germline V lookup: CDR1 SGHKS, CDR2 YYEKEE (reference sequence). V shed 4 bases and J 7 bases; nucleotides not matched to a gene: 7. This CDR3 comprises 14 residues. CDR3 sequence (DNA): TGTGCCAGCAGCCAGTCAACAGGGGGAAATGAGCAGTTCTTC. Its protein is CASSQSTGGNEQFF.

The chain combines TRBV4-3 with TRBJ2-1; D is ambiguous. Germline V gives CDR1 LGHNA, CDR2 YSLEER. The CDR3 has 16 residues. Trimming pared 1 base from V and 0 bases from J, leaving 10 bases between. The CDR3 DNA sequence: TGCGCCAGCAGCCAAGGACGGGTGAGCTCCTACAATGAGCAGTTCTTC. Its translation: CASSQGRVSSYNEQFF.

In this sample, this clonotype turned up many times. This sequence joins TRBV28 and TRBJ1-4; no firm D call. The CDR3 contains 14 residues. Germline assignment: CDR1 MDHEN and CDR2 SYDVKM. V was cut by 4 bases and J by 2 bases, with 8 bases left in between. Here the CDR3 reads CASSSVGTNEKLFF. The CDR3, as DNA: TGTGCCAGCAGTTCGGTGGGGACTAATGAAAAACTGTTTTTT.

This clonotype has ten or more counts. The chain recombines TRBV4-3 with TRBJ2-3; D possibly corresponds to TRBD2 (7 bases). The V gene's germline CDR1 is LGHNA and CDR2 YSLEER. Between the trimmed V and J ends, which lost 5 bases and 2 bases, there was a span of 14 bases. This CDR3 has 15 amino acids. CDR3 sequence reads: CASSKGGDYTDTQYF. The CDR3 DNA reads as TGCGCCAGCAGCAAAGGGGGGGATTACACAGATACGCAGTATTTT.

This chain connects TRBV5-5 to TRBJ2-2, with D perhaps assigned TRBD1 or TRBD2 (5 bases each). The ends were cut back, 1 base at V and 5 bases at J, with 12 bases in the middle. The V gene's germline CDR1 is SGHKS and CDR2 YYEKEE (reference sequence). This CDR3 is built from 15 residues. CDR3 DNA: TGTGCCAGCAGCTTGAAAGGGACGGGGACCGGGGAGCTGTTTTTT. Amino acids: CASSLKGTGTGELFF.

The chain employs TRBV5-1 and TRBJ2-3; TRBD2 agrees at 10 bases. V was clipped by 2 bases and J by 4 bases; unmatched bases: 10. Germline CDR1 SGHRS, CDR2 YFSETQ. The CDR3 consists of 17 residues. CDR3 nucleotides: TGCGCCAGCAGCTTCTCTAGCGGGAGCTCGTCGTCAGATACGCAGTATTTT. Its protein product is CASSFSSGSSSSDTQYF.

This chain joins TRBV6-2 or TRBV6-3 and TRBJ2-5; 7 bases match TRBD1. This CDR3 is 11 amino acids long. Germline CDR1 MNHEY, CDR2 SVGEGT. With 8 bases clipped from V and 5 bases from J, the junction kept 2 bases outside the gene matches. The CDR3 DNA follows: TGTGCCAGCCTCAGGGGGGAGACCCAGTACTTC. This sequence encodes CASLRGETQYF.